These 13 T cell receptor beta chains were all obtained from the same sample, sequenced in a study of T-cell reconstitution after alpha-beta-depleted transplantation in children (dated by TCRdb to the mid-2010s). The library was made by PCR. The instrument was an Illumina HiSeq 2500. Molecular barcoding was employed in the preparation of TCR libraries, with unique molecular identifiers being used to normalize TCRbeta repertoire quantification. TCRdb reanalyzed the raw reads on its own, using fastp at Q25 for trimming and MiXCR for clone calling, and kept in-frame beta chains. When rows share a CDR3 protein, they turn into one entry using the most common DNA and genes. The sample includes around 240,000 distinct CDR3 sequences, with 9% to 10% observed a single time. The ten largest clones take up around 5.1% of the sample. The material was PBMCs from the stem cell graft donor, obtained from the stem cell graft. The receptors originated from a human donor who donated a stem cell graft to a child with SCID.

There are a few counts of this clonotype. The chain employs TRBV5-1 and TRBJ2-5, with a tentative D call TRBD2 (5 bases). V dropped 3 bases and J dropped 2 bases, with 14 bases sitting between them. Germline V gives CDR1 SGHRS, CDR2 YFSETQ. This CDR3 has 15 amino acids. In DNA form, the CDR3 reads TGCGCCAGCAGCTCCGGGGATTGGGGTCAAGAGACCCAGTACTTC. It is translated as CASSSGDWGQETQYF.

Many counts were recorded for this clonotype. The V call is TRBV29-1, the J call TRBJ2-1; 8 bases are shared with TRBD2. The germline V gene has CDR1 SQVTM and CDR2 ANQGSEA. With V trimmed by 7 bases and J by 8 bases, 10 bases remained unmatched. The CDR3 consists of 13 residues. The CDR3 DNA sequence: TGCAGCGCCCGACTAGCGCAGGGCGATGAGCAGTTCTTC. Residues: CSARLAQGDEQFF.

In its sample, this clonotype was seen many times. The chain is built from TRBV9 and TRBJ1-3; TRBD1 aligns across 7 bases. V trimming: 0 bases; J trimming: 8 bases; junction bases outside the gene matches: 5. Germline CDR1 SGDLS, CDR2 YYNGEE. The CDR3 is made up of 14 amino acids. The CDR3 DNA follows: TGTGCCAGCAGCGTAGCCATCAGGGGGGACACCATATATTTT. Translating it yields CASSVAIRGDTIYF.

This clonotype showed up many times. V and J are TRBV28 and TRBJ1-5; D is uncertain. Looked up from germline, CDR1 is MDHEN and CDR2 is SYDVKM. V lost 2 bases to trimming and J lost 3 bases, with 5 bases between them. The CDR3 length is 13 residues. DNA for the CDR3: TGTGCCAGCAGTTTAAGTTACAATCAGCCCCAGCATTTT. This encodes CASSLSYNQPQHF.

As to this clonotype: The germline gene is not matched at one end of the junction; a read error may be the cause. This chain links TRBV3-1 with TRBJ2-3; 15 bases match TRBD2. The CDR3 totals 18 residues. Germline loops: CDR1 LGHDT, CDR2 YNNKEL (reference sequence). The DNA of the CDR3 is TGTACCAGCAGTCACCGAGGGGGACTAGCGGGGGGAACAGATACGCAGTATTTT. Its translation is CTSSHRGGLAGGTDTQYF.

In this sample, this clonotype turned up many times. The chain links TRBV5-1 to TRBJ1-6; D is unclear. The germline V and J ends were trimmed by 1 base and 8 bases, with 13 bases remaining between them. The CDR3 totals 15 residues. Germline CDR1 reads SGHRS; CDR2 reads YFSETQ. DNA of the CDR3: TGCGCCAGCAGCTTGTGGGGAAGAGTCCATTCACCCCTCCACTTT. This codes for CASSLWGRVHSPLHF.

The rearrangement links TRBV5-1 to TRBJ2-1, with a weak D call TRBD2 (6 bases). Trimming removed 6 bases at V and 5 bases at J, with 15 bases between. Germline V gives CDR1 SGHRS, CDR2 YFSETQ. This CDR3 is 14 amino acids long. The CDR3 region is CASTPSAGNNEQFF. The CDR3 DNA sequence: TGCGCCAGCACCCCTAGCGCGGGGAACAATGAGCAGTTCTTC.

This clonotype was seen at least ten times. This rearrangement joins TRBV7-8 to TRBJ2-7; D is ambiguous. Germline lookup yields CDR1 SGHVS and CDR2 FQNEAQ. Trimming cost V 0 bases and J 2 bases, with 8 bases left between them. The CDR3 consists of 14 residues. CDR3 loop: CASSLAGTAYEQYF. CDR3 in DNA: TGTGCCAGCAGCTTAGCGGGAACGGCCTACGAGCAGTACTTC.

The chain couples TRBV18 to TRBJ2-7; D gene ambiguous. The V gene lost 6 bases and the J gene lost 2 bases, with 23 bases spanning the gap. Germline lookup yields CDR1 KGHSH and CDR2 LQKENI. CDR3 length equals 17 residues. The CDR3 DNA reads as TGTGCCAGCTCGATAGGGATCGGCTACAAAGGACCCTACGAGCAGTACTTC. Protein product: CASSIGIGYKGPYEQYF.

This clonotype was seen just once. A read error may be the cause here, since a much bigger clone is one base away. V gene TRBV6-5 combines with J gene TRBJ1-2; D may be TRBD1 (5 bases). Germline assignment: CDR1 MNHEY and CDR2 SVGAGI. The CDR3 covers 14 residues. The CDR3 region is CASSYWQGDYGYPF. DNA of the CDR3: TGTGCCAGCAGTTACTGGCAGGGTGACTATGGCTACCCCTTC.

This clonotype has a count of ten or more. CDR3 sequence: CASSRTGTGWDGYTF. As DNA, the CDR3 is TGTGCCAGCAGCCGAACCGGGACAGGGTGGGATGGCTACACCTTC. The chain combines TRBV7-3 with TRBJ1-2; TRBD1 matches 9 bases. CDR1 and CDR2 (germline): SGHTA, FQGTGA. The CDR3 extends over 15 amino acids. With V trimmed by 5 bases and J by 6 bases, 10 bases remained unmatched.

This clonotype has at least ten counts. This chain uses TRBV10-3 with TRBJ2-5; D not resolved. Per germline, CDR1 ENHRY and CDR2 SYGVKD. The V gene lost 3 bases and the J gene lost 2 bases, with 4 bases spanning the gap. This CDR3 is built from 12 residues. The chain's CDR3 is CAISESQETQYF. Here the CDR3 DNA reads TGTGCCATCAGTGAATCTCAAGAGACCCAGTACTTC.

This clonotype has a count of ten or more. V gene TRBV5-1 combines with J gene TRBJ2-7, with 8 nucleotides matching TRBD1. The CDR3 totals 14 residues. Trimming took 0 bases from V and 7 from J; bases not matched to a gene: 6. The V gene's germline CDR1 is SGHRS and CDR2 YFSETQ. CDR3 coding DNA: TGCGCCAGCAGCTTGGGACAGGGGAGGAGTGAGCAGTACTTC. This encodes CASSLGQGRSEQYF.